This entry is about one TCR beta chain. Its antigen is still unknown. The authors' processing: The study took CDR3 differences across clinicopathological groups and made a distant-metastasis classifier for papillary thyroid cancer from them. Through MiXCR, TCRdb re-clonotyped the PCR reads. TCRdb assigned the V and J calls; the authors' analysis was not used. The table lists about 4,700 clones, roughly 33% of them singletons. The entry originates in a study of metastatic and nonmetastatic thyroid tumors. Background on the study: Thyroid patients, malignant and benign, had repertoires compared across blood and tumor or nodule tissue.

CDR3 size: 14 residues. V gave up 0 bases and J gave up 3 bases, with 8 bases separating them. The germline V gene encodes CDR1 LGHNA and CDR2 YSLEER. No patient received treatment before thyroid surgery. Regarding the study as a whole: When malignant thyroid tumors were compared with benign nodules, TCR beta diversity was reportedly significantly higher in the malignant tumors. This held in both blood and tumor samples.

The J gene is TRBJ2-5, the V gene TRBV4-3; a weak D match, TRBD1 (6 bases). Sequenced material: adjacent normal tissue. This receptor was taken from a male donor with papillary thyroid cancer or a benign thyroid nodule (not recorded which). Some clones in this sample may be carry-over from other donors' samples. In DNA, the CDR3 is TGCGCCAGCAGCCAAGAGGCAGGGGAAGAGACCCAGTACTTC. It codes for CASSQEAGEETQYF.